This TCR beta chain came from a study of T cells in Graves' hyperthyroidism and ophthalmopathy. Germline V gene data show CDR1 as DFQATT and CDR2 as SNEGSKA (reference sequence). V shed 6 bases, J shed 5 bases, and the junction held 11 bases outside the gene matches. The length of the CDR3 is 15 residues. From RNA transcripts, TCR beta CDR3 regions were amplified. With the HTBI primer set, the TCR CDR3 went through a first round of RT-PCR. MiXCR, applied by TCRdb to the multiplex PCR reads, yields one record per CDR3 protein. The data show around 25,000 distinct CDR3 sequences, with approximately 54% seen just once and 25% held by the top ten.

This rearrangement joins TRBV20-1 to TRBJ2-3; 10 bases are a match to TRBD1. The TCR originated in a woman between 40 and 55 years old with Graves' hyperthyroidism that later progressed to Graves' ophthalmopathy. The specimen sequenced was blood. CDR3 DNA: TGCAGTGCGGTCTCTCCGGGACAGGGGATAGATACGCAGTATTTT. The encoded protein is CSAVSPGQGIDTQYF.